Below are 3 T cell receptor beta chains sequenced from a single sample in a study of cytomegalovirus exposure and HLA in healthy donors. PCR used 60 Vbeta primers and 13 Jbeta primers. Some clones are missing from TCRdb's copy, which holds only in-frame ones; the method was immunoSEQ multiplex PCR. The top ten hold more than 1.5% of the sample, which has some 120,000 clones, 79% seen once. The sequenced sample consisted of PBMCs. The receptors stem from a man younger than 35 in good health and CMV-seronegative.

This chain links TRBV27 with TRBJ1-6; D gene ambiguous. V lost 2 bases, J lost 0 bases, and 11 bases lay in between. Germline CDR1 and CDR2: MNHEY and SMNVEV (reference sequence). The CDR3 runs to 17 residues. The CDR3 region is CASSLTVVSSYNSPLHF. The DNA for the CDR3 is TGTGCCAGCAGTTTAACTGTGGTGAGCTCCTATAATTCACCCCTCCACTTT.

The rearrangement uses TRBV5-1 and TRBJ2-1; 10 bases are a match to TRBD2. The V gene's germline CDR1 is SGHRS and CDR2 YFSETQ. The CDR3 is 15 residues long. V was clipped by 0 bases and J by 8 bases; unmatched bases: 5. CDR3 sequence (DNA): TGCGCCAGCAGCTTGGTACTAGCGGGAAGGGATGAGCAGTTCTTC. Amino acid sequence: CASSLVLAGRDEQFF.

This clone was observed a handful of times. The chain joins TRBV29-1 to TRBJ2-5; 9 bases align to TRBD1. The CDR3 sequence is 17 residues long. Germline V gene lookup returns CDR1 SQVTM and CDR2 ANQGSEA. With V trimmed by 4 bases and J by 2 bases, 14 bases remained unmatched. The CDR3: CSVGGTVGDRVQETQYF. CDR3 DNA: TGCAGCGTTGGGGGCACTGTTGGGGACAGGGTACAAGAGACCCAGTACTTC.